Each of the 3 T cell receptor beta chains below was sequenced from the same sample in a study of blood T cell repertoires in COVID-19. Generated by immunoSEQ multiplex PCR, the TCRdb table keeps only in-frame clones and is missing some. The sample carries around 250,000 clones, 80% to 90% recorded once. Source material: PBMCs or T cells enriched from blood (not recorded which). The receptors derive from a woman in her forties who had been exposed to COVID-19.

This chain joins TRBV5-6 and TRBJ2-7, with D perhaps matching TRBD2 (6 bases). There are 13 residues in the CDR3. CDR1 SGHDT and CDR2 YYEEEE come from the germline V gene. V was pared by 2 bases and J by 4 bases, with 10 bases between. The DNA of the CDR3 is TGTGCCAGCAGCTTAGAGACTAGATACGAGCAGTACGTC. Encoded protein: CASSLETRYEQYV.

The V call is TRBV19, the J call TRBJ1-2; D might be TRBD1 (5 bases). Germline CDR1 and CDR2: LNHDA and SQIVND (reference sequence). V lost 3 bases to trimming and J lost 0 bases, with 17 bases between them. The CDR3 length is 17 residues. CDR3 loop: CASSIIGAQPANYGYTF. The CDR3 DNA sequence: TGTGCCAGTAGTATCATAGGGGCTCAACCCGCTAACTATGGCTACACCTTC.

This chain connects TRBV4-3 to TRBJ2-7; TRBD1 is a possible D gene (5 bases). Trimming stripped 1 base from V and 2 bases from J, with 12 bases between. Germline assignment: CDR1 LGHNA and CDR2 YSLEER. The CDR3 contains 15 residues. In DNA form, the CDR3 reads TGCGCCAGCAGCCAAGGAATCCAGGACACCTACGAGCAGTACTTC. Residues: CASSQGIQDTYEQYF.